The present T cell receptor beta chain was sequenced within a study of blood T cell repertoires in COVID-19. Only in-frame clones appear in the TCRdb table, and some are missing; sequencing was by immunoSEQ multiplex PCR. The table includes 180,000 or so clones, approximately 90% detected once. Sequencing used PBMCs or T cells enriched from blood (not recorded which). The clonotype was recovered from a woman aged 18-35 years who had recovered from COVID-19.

In DNA form, the CDR3 reads TGTGCCATCAGTGGGGGAGGGAACACTGAAGCTTTCTTT. It is translated as CAISGGGNTEAFF. V and J are TRBV10-3 and TRBJ1-1; D not resolved. The CDR3 is 13 amino acids. Trimming took 4 bases from V and 1 from J, leaving 7 bases between them. Germline V gene lookup returns CDR1 ENHRY and CDR2 SYGVKD.